This T cell receptor (beta chain) was documented in a study of cytomegalovirus exposure and HLA in healthy donors. The CDR3 is 15 amino acids. The germline V and J ends were trimmed by 3 bases and 4 bases, with 13 bases remaining between them. In germline, CDR1 is LNHNV, CDR2 YYDKDF (reference sequence). This clone is a singleton in its sample. Amplification used 60 Vbeta primers and 13 Jbeta primers. Sequencing was performed with immunoSEQ multiplex PCR; in TCRdb, only in-frame clones are kept and a portion is missing. The table shows about 200,000 clones, with over 80% occurring only once. The receptor was derived from a man aged 30 to 39 in good health and CMV-seronegative. V gene TRBV15 combines with J gene TRBJ2-1, with a weak D call TRBD1 (5 bases). The sample taken for sequencing was PBMCs. CDR3 in DNA: TGTGCCACCAGCAGGGGGCCTTCTCAGTACAATGAGCAGTTCTTC. It codes for CATSRGPSQYNEQFF. Complete variable domain (other parts from reference TRBV15 and TRBJ2-1): DAMVIQNPRYQVTQFGKPVTLSCSQTLNHNVMYWYQQKSSQAPKLLFHYYDKDFNNEADTPDNFQSRRPNTSFCFLDIRSPGLGDTAMYLCATSRGPSQYNEQFFGPGTRLTVL.